This TCR beta chain is drawn from a study of cytomegalovirus exposure and HLA in healthy donors. Of note for this clone: Its specificity is not known.

Broader study findings: Versus the approximately 700-donor mean, an Asian-associated ancestry cluster reportedly showed fewer N-insertions in a later analysis.

Germline loops: CDR1 MNHNS, CDR2 SASEGT. J was trimmed by 4 bases and V by 2 bases; bases with no gene match: 12. The CDR3 has 19 residues. The PCR ran on 60 Vbeta and 13 Jbeta primers. Using immunoSEQ multiplex PCR, the repertoire was profiled, and TCRdb retains in-frame clones only, with some absent. The sample yields 200,000 to 250,000 clones, less than 85% seen once. Specimen: PBMCs. The rearrangement uses TRBV6-1 and TRBJ2-6, with 9 positions matching TRBD2. This clonotype originated in a man younger than 30 in good health and CMV-seronegative. CDR3 region: CASSEFGSGRGWGANVLTF. In nucleotides, the CDR3 is TGTGCCAGCAGTGAATTTGGTAGCGGGAGAGGCTGGGGGGCCAACGTCCTGACTTTC.